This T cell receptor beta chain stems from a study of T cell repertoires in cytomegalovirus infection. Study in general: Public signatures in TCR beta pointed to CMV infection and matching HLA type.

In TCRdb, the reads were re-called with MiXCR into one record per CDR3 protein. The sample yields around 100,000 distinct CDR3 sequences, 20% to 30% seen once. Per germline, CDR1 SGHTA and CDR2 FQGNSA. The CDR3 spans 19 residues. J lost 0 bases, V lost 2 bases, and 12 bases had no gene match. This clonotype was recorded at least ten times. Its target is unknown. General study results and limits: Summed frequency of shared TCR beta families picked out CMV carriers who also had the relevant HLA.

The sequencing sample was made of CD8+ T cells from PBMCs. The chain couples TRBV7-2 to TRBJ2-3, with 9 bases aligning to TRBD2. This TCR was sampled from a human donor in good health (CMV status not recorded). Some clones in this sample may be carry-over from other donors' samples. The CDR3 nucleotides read TGTGCCAGCAGCTTACCTCCTAGCGGGGAGGAATTTAGCACAGATACGCAGTATTTT. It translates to CASSLPPSGEEFSTDTQYF.